The 3 T cell receptor beta chains given below trace back to one sample, sequenced in a study of regulatory T cells in long-lasting Graves disease. The time point: persistent/refractory GD, antithyroid drugs over 5 years with positive TRAb. Isolated PBMC RNA provided the starting material for the TCR library. HTBI primers from iRepertoire and Arm-PCR of CDR3 regions yielded the TCR beta libraries. A single record per CDR3 protein comes from TCRdb applying MiXCR to the multiplex PCR reads. In the table there are 400,000 or so distinct CDR3 sequences, more than 20% of which are singletons. Sequenced material: peripheral blood mononuclear cells (PBMCs), taken when the disease was refractory, from a patient treated with antithyroid drugs. These receptors were obtained from a female donor with Graves disease.

The chain has TRBV2 and TRBJ1-3, with TRBD1 as a possible D gene (5 bases). The CDR3 consists of 16 residues. Germline CDR1 is SNHLY and CDR2 is FYNNEI. Trimming pared 1 base from V and 2 bases from J, leaving 12 bases between. DNA of the CDR3: TGTGCCAGCAGTGAAGGCGCGTGGGGCGCTGGAAACACCATATATTTT. Protein: CASSEGAWGAGNTIYF.

This clonotype was seen a few times. The chain uses TRBV5-6 and TRBJ2-2; either TRBD1 or TRBD2 may fit D (6 bases each). Germline assignment: CDR1 SGHDT and CDR2 YYEEEE. Trimming took 0 bases from V and 6 from J, leaving 9 bases between them. This CDR3 has 14 residues. The CDR3, as DNA: TGTGCCAGCAGCTTGGTGGGGGGCCCCGGGGAGCTGTTTTTT. Protein sequence: CASSLVGGPGELFF.

This chain links TRBV20-1 with TRBJ1-1, with 9 bases matching TRBD1. The ends lost 4 bases at V and 1 base at J; junction bases unmatched: 7. Germline CDR1 and CDR2: DFQATT and SNEGSKA (reference sequence). The CDR3 runs to 15 residues. CDR3 coding DNA: TGCAGTGCTAAGGGACAGGGCAATGCGAACACTGAAGCTTTCTTT. It specifies CSAKGQGNANTEAFF.